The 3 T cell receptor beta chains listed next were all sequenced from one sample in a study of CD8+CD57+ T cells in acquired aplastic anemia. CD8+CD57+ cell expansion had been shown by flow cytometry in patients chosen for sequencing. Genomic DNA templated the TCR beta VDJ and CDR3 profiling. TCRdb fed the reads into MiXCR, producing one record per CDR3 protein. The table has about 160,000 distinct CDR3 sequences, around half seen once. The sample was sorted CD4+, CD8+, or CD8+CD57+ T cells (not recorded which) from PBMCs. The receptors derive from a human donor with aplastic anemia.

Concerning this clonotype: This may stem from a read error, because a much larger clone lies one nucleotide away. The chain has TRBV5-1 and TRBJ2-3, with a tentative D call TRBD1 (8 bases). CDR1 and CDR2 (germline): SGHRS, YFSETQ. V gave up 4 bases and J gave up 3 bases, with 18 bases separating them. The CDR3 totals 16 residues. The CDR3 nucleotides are TGCGCCAGCAGCCCACGACAGGGGAGGGGTACAGATACGCAGTATTTT. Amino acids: CASSPRQGRGTDTQYF.

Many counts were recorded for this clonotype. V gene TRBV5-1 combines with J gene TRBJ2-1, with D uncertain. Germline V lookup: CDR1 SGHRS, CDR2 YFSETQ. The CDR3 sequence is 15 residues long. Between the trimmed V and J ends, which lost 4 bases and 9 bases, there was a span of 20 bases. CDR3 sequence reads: CASSPEAPPDGEQFF. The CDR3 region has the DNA TGCGCCAGCAGCCCCGAAGCACCCCCAGACGGTGAGCAGTTCTTC.

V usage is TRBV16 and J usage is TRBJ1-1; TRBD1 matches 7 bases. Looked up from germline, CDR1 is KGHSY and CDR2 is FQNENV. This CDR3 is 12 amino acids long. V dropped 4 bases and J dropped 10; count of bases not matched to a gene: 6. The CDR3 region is CASSPPTGRAFF. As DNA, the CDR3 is TGTGCCAGCAGCCCCCCGACAGGGAGAGCTTTCTTT.